Below are 22 T cell receptor beta chains sequenced from a single sample in a study of graft-versus-host responses after intestinal transplantation. This table comes from immunoSEQ multiplex PCR, and its TCRdb copy is limited to in-frame clones, with some not included. This sample has more than 100,000 clones; about 93% occur once, and the top ten carry 0.095% to 0.15%. These receptors' antigens are unknown. The specimen was unstimulated CD4+ T cells sorted from spleen or lymph node cells, collected before intestinal transplant. The receptors were gathered from a human donor who received an intestinal transplant.

This clone has more than one count but fewer than ten. The V gene is TRBV10-3, the J gene TRBJ2-5; D gene uncertain. With 1 base removed from V and 2 bases from J, the gap between germline ends came to 8 bases. This CDR3 is 14 amino acids long. Germline loops: CDR1 ENHRY, CDR2 SYGVKD. CDR3 in DNA: TGTGCCATCAGTGAGTTAGTACGGCAAGAGACCCAGTACTTC. This sequence encodes CAISELVRQETQYF.

J is TRBJ2-3 and V is TRBV4-2; TRBD1 matches at 9 bases. The CDR3 runs to 17 residues. Germline V gene data show CDR1 as LGHNA and CDR2 as YNFKEQ. The V gene end was trimmed by 0 bases and the J gene end by 5 bases; junction bases not matched to a gene: 9. CDR3 amino acids: CASSQEGTGRLGDTQYF. The CDR3 DNA is TGTGCCAGCAGCCAAGAAGGGACAGGGCGTTTGGGAGATACGCAGTATTTT.

A word on this clone: Other DNA sequences in this specimen translate into the identical CDR3. V and J are TRBV27 and TRBJ1-1; 7 bases agree with TRBD1. The CDR3 length is 16 residues. Germline trimming cut 10 bases from V and 0 bases from J; bases unmatched to any gene: 14. Germline V gene lookup returns CDR1 MNHEY and CDR2 SMNVEV (reference sequence). The CDR3 sequence: CATYLGVGQVNTEAFF. CDR3 nucleotides: TGTGCCACCTATCTTGGGGTTGGACAGGTGAACACTGAAGCTTTCTTT.

This sequence joins TRBV10-2 and TRBJ1-1, with 8 bases matching TRBD1. CDR3 size: 14 residues. Germline V lookup: CDR1 WSHSY, CDR2 SAAADI. Trimming removed 6 bases from V and 8 bases from J; junction bases left unmatched: 11. Written as DNA, the CDR3 is TGCGCCAGCAGACAACAGGGACAGGCTACGGAAGCTTTCTTT. It yields the protein CASRQQGQATEAFF.

This chain uses TRBV30 with TRBJ1-3; no clear D gene. The CDR3 runs 14 residues. CDR1 and CDR2 (germline): GTSNPN, SVGIG (reference sequence). Trimming pared 3 bases from V and 3 bases from J, leaving 12 bases between. CDR3 bases: TGTGCCTGGAGCGAGACCAGACGTGGAAACACCATATATTTT. Translated: CAWSETRRGNTIYF.

The chain combines TRBV6-5 with TRBJ1-1; D is unclear. The CDR3 is 13 residues long. Trimming removed 10 bases from V and 1 base from J, with 13 bases in between. Germline V gene lookup returns CDR1 MNHEY and CDR2 SVGAGI. CDR3 sequence (DNA): TGTGCCACCCATCGACTGTCGAACACTGAAGCTTTCTTT. This translates into CATHRLSNTEAFF.

The chain uses TRBV6-1 and TRBJ1-2; D gene uncertain. Trimming took off 4 bases at V and 2 bases at J, with 11 bases between the two ends. CDR1 is MNHNS and CDR2 is SASEGT in the germline V gene. The CDR3 loop spans 14 amino acids. The chain's CDR3 is CASSGLGGNYGYTF. The CDR3 nucleotides read TGTGCCAGCAGTGGACTAGGTGGGAACTATGGCTACACCTTC.

This chain uses TRBV6-6 with TRBJ2-3, with 9 bases lining up with TRBD2. Looked up from germline, CDR1 is MNHNY and CDR2 is SVGAGI (reference sequence). V lost 11 bases to trimming and J lost 4 bases; unmatched junction nucleotides: 10. The CDR3 totals 14 residues. For the CDR3, the DNA is TGTGCCGGCAAAGGCGGGAGGGGGCCAGATACGCAGTATTTT. This encodes CAGKGGRGPDTQYF.

V is TRBV12-5 and J is TRBJ1-5, with a weak D call TRBD1 (6 bases). V dropped 2 bases and J dropped 0 bases, with 26 bases sitting between them. Looked up from germline, CDR1 is LGHNT and CDR2 is FRNRAP. The CDR3 covers 21 residues. The CDR3 DNA is TGTGCTAGTGGTTTGTTCTCCCCCTACGATGGACAGCCTCATAGCAATCAGCCCCAGCATTTT. This translates into CASGLFSPYDGQPHSNQPQHF. The full variable domain, its missing parts supplied by reference TRBV12-5 and TRBJ1-5, is DARVTQTPRHKVTEMGQEVTMRCQPILGHNTVFWYRQTMMQGLELLAYFRNRAPLDDSGMPKDRFSAEMPDATLATLKIQPSEPRDSAVYFCASGLFSPYDGQPHSNQPQHFGDGTRLSIL.

J is TRBJ2-1 and V is TRBV19; possible D gene TRBD2, 10 bases. Germline loops: CDR1 LNHDA, CDR2 SQIVND (reference sequence). V was pared by 3 bases and J by 3 bases, with 21 bases between. The CDR3 is made up of 18 amino acids. The CDR3: CASSIAGTGTSVYNEQFF. The CDR3 nucleotides are TGTGCCAGTAGTATCGCCGGGACAGGGACTAGCGTCTACAATGAGCAGTTCTTC.

This rearrangement joins TRBV6-6 to TRBJ2-5; TRBD1 aligns across 12 bases. CDR3 length equals 16 residues. The V gene's germline CDR1 is MNHNY and CDR2 SVGAGI (reference sequence). After removal of 0 bases from V and 4 bases from J, the junction contained 3 bases not matched to a gene. The chain's CDR3 is CASSYSLGQGAETQYF. The DNA of the CDR3 is TGTGCCAGCAGTTACTCGCTGGGACAGGGGGCAGAGACCCAGTACTTC.

The chain carries TRBV28 and TRBJ1-5; D perhaps matches TRBD1 (5 bases). The CDR3 is 15 residues long. Looked up from germline, CDR1 is MDHEN and CDR2 is SYDVKM. V dropped 6 bases and J dropped 5 bases, with 17 bases sitting between them. CDR3 region: CASSVGTPGHQPQHF. The CDR3 nucleotides read TGTGCCAGCAGCGTCGGGACTCCCGGACATCAGCCCCAGCATTTT.

The V gene is TRBV29-1, the J gene TRBJ2-4; D is unresolved. The germline V and J ends were trimmed by 0 bases and 0 bases, with 9 bases remaining between them. The CDR3 covers 15 residues. CDR1 and CDR2 from the germline V gene are SQVTM and ANQGSEA. This CDR3 is CSVEDQYLAKNIQYF. The CDR3 DNA sequence: TGCAGCGTTGAAGATCAGTACCTAGCCAAAAACATTCAGTACTTC.

The V and J genes are TRBV27 and TRBJ2-7; D might be TRBD1 (6 bases). The CDR3 is made up of 15 amino acids. The V end lost 3 bases, the J end lost 3 bases, and 15 bases lay between the germline ends. Germline assignment: CDR1 MNHEY and CDR2 SMNVEV (reference sequence). The CDR3 here is CASSFYGGPVYEQYF. The CDR3 region has the DNA TGTGCCAGCAGTTTTTATGGGGGCCCCGTCTACGAGCAGTACTTC.

The gene calls are TRBV30 and TRBJ2-1, with a possible D match to TRBD2 (6 bases). Germline-derived CDR1 and CDR2 are GTSNPN and SVGIG (reference sequence). V shed 8 bases and J shed 10 bases, with 21 bases lying between them. The CDR3 spans 13 residues. The DNA for the CDR3 is TGTGCCACCGCTGGGGGGTTGGTCGTCGAGCAGTTCTTC. It specifies CATAGGLVVEQFF.

The chain's CDR3 is CASSERGGNGYTF. CDR3 sequence (DNA): TGTGCCAGCAGTGAACGGGGCGGGAATGGCTACACCTTC. The V gene is TRBV2, the J gene TRBJ1-2; TRBD1 might be the D (5 bases). V was shortened by 2 bases and J by 6 bases, with 10 bases between the two germline ends. This CDR3 has 13 amino acids. Germline lookup yields CDR1 SNHLY and CDR2 FYNNEI.

The genes are TRBV28 and TRBJ1-1, with D unclear. The V end was cut by 1 base, the J end by 3 bases, with 3 bases between. In germline, CDR1 is MDHEN, CDR2 SYDVKM. The CDR3 runs to 12 residues. CDR3 in amino acids: CASSLLDTEAFF. Written as DNA, the CDR3 is TGTGCCAGCAGTTTATTAGACACTGAAGCTTTCTTT.

V is TRBV25-1 and J is TRBJ2-7; D might be TRBD2 (6 bases). The V and J ends lost 5 bases and 3 bases respectively, with 17 bases between them. The V gene's germline CDR1 is MGHDK and CDR2 SYGVNS. The CDR3 contains 15 residues. Written as DNA, the CDR3 is TGTGCCAGCAGTCTCACGACTAGGTCCCTCTACGAGCAGTACTTC. Amino acid sequence: CASSLTTRSLYEQYF.

The chain couples TRBV6-1 to TRBJ1-1; 9 nucleotides match TRBD1. The junction had 13 bases not matched to a gene; V was cut back by 3 bases and J by 2 bases. CDR3 length equals 18 residues. Germline V lookup: CDR1 MNHNS, CDR2 SASEGT. DNA for the CDR3: TGTGCCAGCAGTGACCACCGAGGGACAGGGTATTTAAACACTGAAGCTTTCTTT. It specifies CASSDHRGTGYLNTEAFF.

This chain links TRBV10-2 with TRBJ1-2; the match to TRBD1 covers 8 bases. After removal of 7 bases from V and 8 bases from J, the junction contained 6 bases not matched to a gene. The CDR3 is 12 amino acids. Germline CDR1 and CDR2: WSHSY and SAAADI. In nucleotides, the CDR3 is TGCGCCAGCACCAGACAGGGGCGCGGCTACACCTTC. It translates to CASTRQGRGYTF.

J is TRBJ1-2 and V is TRBV6-4; 7 bases align to TRBD1. The CDR3 has 13 amino acids. The germline V gene encodes CDR1 MRHNA and CDR2 SNTAGT. V shed 9 bases and J 4 bases; nucleotides not matched to a gene: 8. The DNA for the CDR3 is TGTGCCAGTAGCAAGGACAGGCTCTATGGCTACACCTTC. It specifies CASSKDRLYGYTF.

This chain connects TRBV6-5 to TRBJ1-5; D gene unclear. The CDR3 covers 15 residues. CDR1 and CDR2 from the germline V gene are MNHEY and SVGAGI. The V end lost 5 bases, the J end lost 0 bases, and 11 bases lay between the germline ends. CDR3: CASSTGFLSNQPQHF. CDR3 sequence (DNA): TGTGCCAGCAGTACCGGGTTCCTTAGCAATCAGCCCCAGCATTTT.